Here is one TCR beta chain with its context. This record comes from a study of shared clonotypes between healthy human individuals. TCRdb's copy holds only in-frame clones and misses some; the assay was immunoSEQ multiplex PCR. The profile shows 850,000 to 1,200,000 clones, roughly 70% of them singletons. The sequence was collected from a man aged 18 to 29 in good health. The sequenced material came from memory CD4+ T cells sorted from blood. Subset indicated: CD45RA-negative fraction.

In DNA form, the CDR3 reads TGTGCCAGCAGCCAGTCGGGAGGACAGGGACACAACATTCAGTACTTC. Its protein product is CASSQSGGQGHNIQYF. The rearrangement joins TRBV11-2 to TRBJ2-4, with D perhaps TRBD1 (8 bases). The CDR3 extends over 16 amino acids. V lost 5 bases and J lost 7, with 21 bases in between. Germline V gene data show CDR1 as SGHAT and CDR2 as FQNNGV.